The next 18 T cell receptor beta chains were all read from a single sample in a study of blood T cell repertoires in COVID-19. The table came from immunoSEQ multiplex PCR; TCRdb's copy has only in-frame clones and leaves some out. The table lists tens of thousands of clones, almost 85% of them singletons, with 15% to 20% in the top ten. Specimen: peripheral blood. The receptors originated from a human donor in a cohort sampled during active COVID-19.

This chain connects TRBV30 to TRBJ2-5, with TRBD2 as a possible D gene (5 bases). Trimming took off 2 bases at V and 2 bases at J, with 12 bases between the two ends. Germline assignment: CDR1 GTSNPN and CDR2 SVGIG (reference sequence). The CDR3 spans 14 residues. The CDR3 reads CAWSPGLGQETQYF. CDR3 in DNA: TGTGCCTGGAGTCCTGGACTGGGACAAGAGACCCAGTACTTC.

This chain connects TRBV18 to TRBJ1-3, with TRBD1 as a possible D gene (6 bases). The CDR3 totals 16 residues. Between the trimmed V and J ends, which lost 3 bases and 2 bases, there was a span of 14 bases. Germline V gene data show CDR1 as KGHSH and CDR2 as LQKENI. The CDR3 protein is CASSPSNTGTGNTIYF. CDR3 in DNA: TGTGCCAGCTCACCTAGTAATACAGGGACTGGAAACACCATATATTTT.

The chain has TRBV7-2 and TRBJ2-5; 7 bases line up with TRBD2. V shed 1 base, J shed 10 bases, and the junction held 12 bases outside the gene matches. The CDR3 covers 15 residues. Germline loops: CDR1 SGHTA, CDR2 FQGNSA. CDR3 nucleotide sequence: TGTGCCAGCAGCTTAGATCGGGGGGAGTGGTACGACCAGTACTTC. Its translation is CASSLDRGEWYDQYF.

The chain uses TRBV5-6 and TRBJ1-5; TRBD1 matches at 8 bases. Germline V gene data show CDR1 as SGHDT and CDR2 as YYEEEE. Trimming took 0 bases from V and 5 from J; bases not matched to a gene: 7. There are 16 residues in the CDR3. CDR3 residues: CASSLGLPGGDQPQHF. As DNA, the CDR3 is TGTGCCAGCAGCTTGGGTCTACCAGGGGGCGATCAGCCCCAGCATTTT.

The chain combines TRBV7-2 with TRBJ2-7; weak D call: TRBD2 (5 bases). With 1 base removed from V and 3 bases from J, the gap between germline ends came to 10 bases. From germline, CDR1 is SGHTA and CDR2 FQGNSA. The CDR3 contains 14 residues. The CDR3 spells CASSLGHGNYEQYF. The CDR3 nucleotides are TGTGCCAGCAGCTTAGGGCACGGGAACTACGAGCAGTACTTC.

The J gene is TRBJ2-3, the V gene TRBV4-2; perhaps TRBD2 as D (5 bases). Trimming left V 2 bases short and J 0 bases short, with 6 bases between. Germline V lookup: CDR1 LGHNA, CDR2 YNFKEQ. This CDR3 is built from 14 residues. CDR3 in amino acids: CASSQTGSTDTQYF. The CDR3 nucleotides read TGTGCCAGCAGCCAAACGGGGAGCACAGATACGCAGTATTTT.

This chain links TRBV7-2 with TRBJ1-6; 9 bases line up with TRBD1. The trim removed 2 bases at V and 7 bases at J, leaving 6 bases unmatched. CDR3 length equals 16 residues. Germline V gene data show CDR1 as SGHTA and CDR2 as FQGNSA. In DNA, the CDR3 is TGTGCCAGCAGCTTATGGTTGACAGGGGGAAATTCACCCCTCCACTTT. It encodes CASSLWLTGGNSPLHF.

The chain employs TRBV11-1 and TRBJ2-1, with 7 nucleotides matching TRBD2. The V gene's germline CDR1 is SGHAT and CDR2 FQDESV (reference sequence). J lost 0 bases, V lost 1 base, and 3 bases had no gene match. The CDR3 is made up of 16 amino acids. CDR3 residues: CASSLVSSGSYNEQFF. As DNA, the CDR3 is TGTGCCAGCAGCTTAGTCTCTAGCGGCTCCTACAATGAGCAGTTCTTC.

This chain uses TRBV7-3 with TRBJ2-3, with D perhaps TRBD2 (6 bases). Per germline, CDR1 SGHTA and CDR2 FQGTGA. Between the trimmed V and J ends, which lost 0 bases and 0 bases, there was a span of 10 bases. The CDR3 totals 16 residues. The CDR3 coding sequence is TGTGCCAGCAGCTTAACCAGCGGGCGAAGCACAGATACGCAGTATTTT. Encoded protein: CASSLTSGRSTDTQYF.

The CDR3 reads CASSLGLAGGDEQFF. The CDR3 nucleotides are TGTGCCAGCAGCTTAGGACTAGCGGGAGGCGATGAGCAGTTCTTC. The chain couples TRBV11-3 to TRBJ2-1, with TRBD2 matching over 13 bases. The J segment lost 8 bases and the V segment lost 1 base, leaving 2 bases of the junction unmatched. This CDR3 is 15 amino acids long. Germline-derived CDR1 and CDR2 are SGHNT and YENEEA.

The rearrangement links TRBV18 to TRBJ1-1, with 7 positions matching TRBD1. The CDR3 totals 14 residues. The J segment lost 1 base and the V segment lost 6 bases, leaving 5 bases of the junction unmatched. Per the germline V gene, CDR1 is KGHSH and CDR2 is LQKENI. The CDR3 spells CASSAQGQNTEAFF. The CDR3 region has the DNA TGTGCCAGCTCTGCACAGGGGCAGAACACTGAAGCTTTCTTT. The variable domain in full, completed from reference TRBV18 and TRBJ1-1, reads NAGVMQNPRHLVRRRGQEARLRCSPMKGHSHVYWYRQLPEEGLKFMVYLQKENIIDESGMPKERFSAEFPKEGPSILRIQQVVRGDSAAYFCASSAQGQNTEAFFGQGTRLTVV.

The chain carries TRBV7-2 and TRBJ2-1, with TRBD2 identical over 12 bases. Germline CDR1 reads SGHTA; CDR2 reads FQGNSA. The trim removed 4 bases at V and 6 bases at J, leaving 4 bases unmatched. The CDR3 has 15 amino acids. The CDR3 coding sequence is TGTGCCAGCAGCTCTAGCGGGGGGGCCTTCAATGAGCAGTTCTTC. Protein: CASSSSGGAFNEQFF.

This chain joins TRBV7-2 and TRBJ1-1; D gene unclear. There are 14 residues in the CDR3. The V gene lost 6 bases and the J gene lost 1 base, with 12 bases spanning the gap. Germline V lookup: CDR1 SGHTA, CDR2 FQGNSA. CDR3 nucleotides: TGTGCCAGCAGGGAGGGATTGGAGAACACTGAAGCTTTCTTT. Amino acid sequence: CASREGLENTEAFF.

The rearrangement uses TRBV7-2 and TRBJ1-2, with 10 bases identical to TRBD1. V lost 3 bases to trimming and J lost 12 bases; unmatched junction nucleotides: 13. Germline V CDR1 and CDR2: SGHTA, FQGNSA. CDR3 length equals 15 residues. The CDR3 nucleotides read TGTGCCAGCAGCTTTGACCAGGGGACGACAGGGGGCCACACCTTC. As protein: CASSFDQGTTGGHTF.

This chain uses TRBV9 with TRBJ2-5; 9 bases agree with TRBD1. CDR3 length equals 16 residues. J lost 1 base, V lost 0 bases, and 4 bases had no gene match. Germline V CDR1 and CDR2: SGDLS, YYNGEE. The CDR3 protein is CASSVVGTGTQETQYF. The CDR3 region has the DNA TGTGCCAGCAGCGTAGTTGGGACAGGGACCCAAGAGACCCAGTACTTC.

The V and J genes are TRBV9 and TRBJ2-7; D possibly corresponds to TRBD2 (5 bases). Per germline, CDR1 SGDLS and CDR2 YYNGEE. The CDR3 has 14 residues. The ends were cut back, 4 bases at V and 0 bases at J, with 11 bases in the middle. DNA for the CDR3: TGTGCCAGCAGCTCGACTGGGAGCTCCTACGAGCAGTACTTC. Translating gives CASSSTGSSYEQYF. Looking up the rest from reference TRBV9 and TRBJ2-7 gives the full variable domain: DSGVTQTPKHLITATGQRVTLRCSPRSGDLSVYWYQQSLDQGLQFLIQYYNGEERAKGNILERFSAQQFPDLHSELNLSSLELGDSALYFCASSSTGSSYEQYFGPGTRLTVT.

J is TRBJ2-7 and V is TRBV14, with 9 bases lining up with TRBD1. The germline CDR1 and CDR2 sequences are SGHDN and FVKESK. Unmatched junction bases numbered 21, after V lost 6 bases and J lost 3 bases. This CDR3 region has 19 residues. The DNA of the CDR3 is TGTGCCAGCAGTCGTCACAGGGGGCGACAGGGATACGGGAACTACGAGCAGTACTTC. It specifies CASSRHRGRQGYGNYEQYF.

V gene TRBV7-6 combines with J gene TRBJ2-7, with D perhaps TRBD1 (6 bases). Germline V CDR1 and CDR2: SGHVS, FNYEAQ. The CDR3 covers 14 residues. The V end lost 4 bases, the J end lost 4 bases, and 14 bases lay between the germline ends. CDR3 nucleotide sequence: TGTGCCAGCAGCTCATACATAACAGGGTACGAGCAGTACTTC. It translates to CASSSYITGYEQYF.